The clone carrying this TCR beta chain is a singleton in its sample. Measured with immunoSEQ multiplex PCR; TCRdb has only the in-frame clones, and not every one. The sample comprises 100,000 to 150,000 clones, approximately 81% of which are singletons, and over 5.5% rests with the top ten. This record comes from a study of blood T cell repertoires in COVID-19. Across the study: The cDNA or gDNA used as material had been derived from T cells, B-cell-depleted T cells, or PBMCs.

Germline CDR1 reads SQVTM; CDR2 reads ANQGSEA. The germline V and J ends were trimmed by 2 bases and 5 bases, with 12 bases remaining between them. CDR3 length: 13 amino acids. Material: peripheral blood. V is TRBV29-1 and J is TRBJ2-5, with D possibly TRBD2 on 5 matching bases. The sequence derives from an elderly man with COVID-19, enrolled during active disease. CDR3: CSVELSRRETQYF. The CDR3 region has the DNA TGCAGCGTTGAATTGTCGAGGAGGGAGACCCAGTACTTC.